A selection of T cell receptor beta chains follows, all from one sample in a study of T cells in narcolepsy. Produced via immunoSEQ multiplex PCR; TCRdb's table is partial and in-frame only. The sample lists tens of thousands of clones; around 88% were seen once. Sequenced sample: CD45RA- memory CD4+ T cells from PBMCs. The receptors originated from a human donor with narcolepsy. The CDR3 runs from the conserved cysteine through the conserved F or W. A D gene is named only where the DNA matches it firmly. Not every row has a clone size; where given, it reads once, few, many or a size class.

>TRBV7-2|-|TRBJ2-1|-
CASSSNRGNEQFF
TGTGCCAGCAGCTCTAACCGCGGCAATGAGCAGTTCTTC
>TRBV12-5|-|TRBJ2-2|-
CASGPGQPGGGELFF
TGTGCTAGTGGCCCCGGACAGCCTGGAGGGGGGGAGCTGTTTTTT
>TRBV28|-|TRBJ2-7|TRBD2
CASGTHSSGAHEQYF
TGTGCCAGCGGAACCCACAGTAGCGGGGCCCACGAGCAGTACTTC
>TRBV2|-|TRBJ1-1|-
CASSVTQNTEAFF
TGTGCCAGCAGTGTAACCCAGAACACTGAAGCTTTCTTT
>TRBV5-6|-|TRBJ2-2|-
CASSFQGFTGELFF
TGTGCCAGCAGCTTTCAGGGATTTACCGGGGAGCTGTTTTTT
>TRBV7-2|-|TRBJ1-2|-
CASSLGGEGGYTF
TGTGCCAGCAGCTTAGGCGGGGAAGGAGGCTACACCTTC
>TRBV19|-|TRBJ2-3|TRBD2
CASTASGRTPPQYF
TGTGCCAGTACCGCTAGCGGCCGTACCCCCCCGCAGTATTTT
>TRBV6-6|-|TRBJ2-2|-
CASSYQNTGELFF
TGTGCCAGCAGTTACCAGAACACCGGGGAGCTGTTTTTT
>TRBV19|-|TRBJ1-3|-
CASSIMGQRLSGNTIYF
TGTGCCAGTAGTATAATGGGCCAGCGCCTATCTGGAAACACCATATATTTT
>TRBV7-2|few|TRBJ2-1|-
CASSSATYNEQFF
TGTGCCAGCAGCTCCGCTACCTACAATGAGCAGTTCTTC
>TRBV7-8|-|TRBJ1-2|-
CASSLGVSQSGGYTF
TGTGCCAGCAGCTTAGGAGTAAGCCAATCCGGCGGCTACACCTTC
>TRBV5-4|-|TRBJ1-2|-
CASSLAAGGKGYGYTF
TGTGCCAGCAGCTTGGCTGCCGGGGGCAAGGGGTATGGCTACACCTTC
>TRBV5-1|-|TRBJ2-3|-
CASSLGEWGLVVNTDTQYF
TGCGCCAGCAGCTTGGGGGAGTGGGGGCTCGTCGTTAACACAGATACGCAGTATTTT
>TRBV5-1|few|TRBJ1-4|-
CASSLVGGSNEKLFF
TGCGCCAGCAGCTTAGTGGGGGGGTCTAATGAAAAACTGTTTTTT
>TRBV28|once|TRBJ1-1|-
CASSYPGLAGAEAFF
TGTGCCAGCAGTTACCCCGGACTCGCAGGGGCTGAAGCTTTCTTT
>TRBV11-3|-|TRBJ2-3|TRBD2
CASSSPGGAGYTDTQYF
TGTGCCAGCAGCTCCCCCGGGGGGGCGGGATACACAGATACGCAGTATTTT
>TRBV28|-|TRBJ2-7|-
CASRGAERANYEQYF
TGTGCCAGCAGGGGTGCCGAGCGGGCGAACTACGAGCAGTACTTC
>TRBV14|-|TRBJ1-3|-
CASSQDIGNTIYF
TGTGCCAGCAGCCAAGACATCGGAAACACCATATATTTT
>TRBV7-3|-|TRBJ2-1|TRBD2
CASSSQSGGAGDEQFF
TGTGCCAGCAGCTCCCAAAGCGGGGGGGCAGGCGATGAGCAGTTCTTC
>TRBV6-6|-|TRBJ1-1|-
CASRLKLNTEAFF
TGTGCCAGCAGACTTAAGTTGAACACTGAAGCTTTCTTT
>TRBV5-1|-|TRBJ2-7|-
CASSLTVSNEQYF
TGCGCCAGCAGCCTGACAGTCTCCAACGAGCAGTACTTC
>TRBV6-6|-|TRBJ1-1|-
CASRTRGGTEAFF
TGTGCCAGCAGAACCAGGGGAGGCACTGAAGCTTTCTTT
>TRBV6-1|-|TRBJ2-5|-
CASSAKETQYF
TGTGCCAGCAGTGCGAAAGAGACCCAGTACTTC
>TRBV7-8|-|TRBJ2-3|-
CASSSGGGTDTQYF
TGTGCCAGCAGCTCCGGAGGGGGCACAGATACGCAGTATTTT